This T cell receptor (beta chain) was recorded in a study of cytomegalovirus exposure and HLA in healthy donors. The overall study: Early release data held roughly 90 million unique TCRs from HLA-typed donors. Researchers found that roughly 77% of under 450 genotyped donors fell within the Caucasian-associated ancestry cluster. General study findings and limits: Listed as cytomegalovirus-associated were approximately 160 TCR beta chains. Being productive about 90% or about 30% of the time was typical of most TCR beta V segments in an earlier analysis.

This clone has only a few counts. The antigen is undetermined. 60 Vbeta and 13 Jbeta primers were used in PCR. The method was immunoSEQ multiplex PCR; TCRdb's version includes in-frame clones alone and lacks a portion of them. The sample lists 96,000 or so clones, 65% to 85% occurring once. V lost 2 bases to trimming and J lost 1 base, with 9 bases between them. The CDR3 consists of 15 residues. CDR1 KGHSH and CDR2 LQKENI come from the germline V gene. Source material: PBMCs. This clonotype was sampled from a woman in her 70s in good health and CMV-seropositive. The chain carries TRBV18 and TRBJ1-5; D possibly corresponds to TRBD1 (6 bases). The CDR3 DNA reads TGTGCCAGCTCACCAGGGGGGGCCAGCAATCAGCCCCAGCATTTT. Protein sequence: CASSPGGASNQPQHF. Based on the CDR3 plus reference TRBV18 and TRBJ1-5, the full variable domain is NAGVMQNPRHLVRRRGQEARLRCSPMKGHSHVYWYRQLPEEGLKFMVYLQKENIIDESGMPKERFSAEFPKEGPSILRIQQVVRGDSAAYFCASSPGGASNQPQHFGDGTRLSIL.